This is a list of T cell receptor beta chains from one sample in a study of blood T cell repertoires in COVID-19. Produced via immunoSEQ multiplex PCR; TCRdb's table is partial and in-frame only. This table holds roughly 260,000 clones, approximately 90% found once. Material for sequencing was PBMCs or T cells enriched from blood (not recorded which). These receptors all stem from a woman under 40 with acute COVID-19. Each CDR3 is given with its conserved first and last residue. A D gene is named only where the DNA matches it firmly. Clone size appears in some rows only: once, few, many, or a class for an expanded clone.

size,J,D,V,CDR3,DNA
NA,TRBJ2-7,NA,TRBV10-3,CAISESTGPLSYEQYF,TGTGCCATCAGTGAGTCGACAGGACCCCTCTCCTACGAGCAGTACTTC
NA,TRBJ1-1,NA,TRBV1,CTSSEDRVNTEAFF,TGCACCAGCAGCGAAGACAGGGTGAACACTGAAGCTTTCTTT
NA,TRBJ2-3,TRBD1,TRBV10-3,CAIMTGTTDTQYF,TGTGCCATCATGACAGGGACCACAGATACGCAGTATTTT
NA,TRBJ2-1,NA,TRBV2,CASSGVLVNEQFF,TGTGCCAGCAGTGGAGTACTAGTCAATGAGCAGTTCTTC
NA,TRBJ1-4,NA,TRBV6-5,CASSYGDRQKLFF,TGTGCCAGCAGTTACGGAGACAGACAAAAACTGTTTTTT
NA,TRBJ1-6,NA,TRBV3-1/TRBV3-2,CASSQTGNNSPLHF,TGTGCCAGCAGCCAAACAGGGAATAATTCACCCCTCCACTTT
NA,TRBJ2-1,NA,TRBV6-5,CASGLISSYNEQFF,TGTGCCAGCGGGCTGATAAGCTCCTACAATGAGCAGTTCTTC
NA,TRBJ1-1,NA,TRBV12-5,CASKSTLGRGAENTEAFF,TGTGCTAGTAAATCGACTCTGGGACGGGGGGCGGAGAACACTGAAGCTTTCTTT
NA,TRBJ1-2,NA,TRBV5-1,CASSFGGSPNYGYTF,TGCGCCAGCAGCTTTGGGGGCAGCCCTAACTATGGCTACACCTTC
few,TRBJ2-7,NA,TRBV9,CASSASGQRRIYF,TGTGCCAGCAGCGCCTCTGGACAGAGAAGAATCTACTTC